Each of the 19 T cell receptor beta chains below was sequenced from the same sample in a study of T cell repertoires in cytomegalovirus infection. TCRdb ran MiXCR on the reads and lists one entry per CDR3 protein. This sample has over 300,000 distinct CDR3 sequences, with about a sixth found just once. Sequenced: PBMCs. These receptors came from a human donor in good health (CMV status not recorded). Some clones in this sample may be carry-over from other donors' samples.

The V call is TRBV20-1, the J call TRBJ1-1, with a tentative D call TRBD1 (5 bases). The CDR3 covers 14 residues. Trimming cost V 2 bases and J 1 base, with 11 bases left between them. Germline V lookup: CDR1 DFQATT, CDR2 SNEGSKA (reference sequence). CDR3 protein: CSARPGHENTEAFF. CDR3 DNA: TGCAGTGCTAGACCAGGACACGAGAACACTGAAGCTTTCTTT.

This clonotype showed up many times. The V call is TRBV7-6, the J call TRBJ2-3, with 7 bases that match TRBD1. Germline trimming cut 2 bases from V and 3 bases from J; bases unmatched to any gene: 5. The CDR3 loop spans 15 amino acids. Germline V gives CDR1 SGHVS, CDR2 FNYEAQ. The CDR3: CASSLLGQNTDTQYF. The CDR3 nucleotides are TGTGCCAGCAGCTTATTGGGACAGAATACAGATACGCAGTATTTT.

This clonotype was found a few times. The chain joins TRBV6-2 or TRBV6-3 to TRBJ2-3, with D possibly being TRBD2 (6 bases). The CDR3 is 16 amino acids. CDR1 is MNHEY and CDR2 is SVGEGT in the germline V gene. V was cut by 2 bases and J by 9 bases, with 21 bases left in between. The DNA of the CDR3 is TGTGCCAGCAGTTACAGAACGGGACTCGAGGGGCCAACGCAGTATTTT. The encoded protein is CASSYRTGLEGPTQYF.

This clonotype was counted at least ten times. This chain connects TRBV7-2 to TRBJ2-7; D is uncertain. Trimming removed 5 bases at V and 3 bases at J, with 11 bases between. Per the germline V gene, CDR1 is SGHTA and CDR2 is FQGNSA. The length of the CDR3 is 13 residues. The CDR3, as DNA: TGTGCCAGCAGCGCCAGTTCCGGCTACGAGCAGTACTTC. The encoded protein is CASSASSGYEQYF.

This clonotype has more than one count but fewer than ten. The DNA of the CDR3 is TGTGCTAGTGGCCCTCCCGGGGGTAGCAATCAGCCCCAGCATTTT. Amino acids: CASGPPGGSNQPQHF. The V and J genes are TRBV12-5 and TRBJ1-5, with TRBD1 as a possible D gene (5 bases). The CDR3 totals 15 residues. V was clipped by 6 bases and J by 0 bases, with 12 bases between them. Germline V gene data show CDR1 as LGHNT and CDR2 as FRNRAP.

This clonotype was seen ten or more times. This sequence joins TRBV7-2 and TRBJ2-1; 9 bases line up with TRBD1. The CDR3 has 13 amino acids. Germline CDR1 and CDR2: SGHTA and FQGNSA. V shed 5 bases and J 8 bases; nucleotides not matched to a gene: 4. The CDR3 here is CASSHRGRDEQFF. The DNA of the CDR3 is TGTGCCAGCAGCCACAGGGGGCGAGATGAGCAGTTCTTC.

This sequence joins TRBV12-3 or TRBV12-4 and TRBJ2-3; D unclear. V was cut by 6 bases and J by 2 bases, with 15 bases left in between. The CDR3 is 15 residues long. CDR3 sequence (DNA): TGTGCCAGCAGCCGAACCACCACCTCCACAGATACGCAGTATTTT. Its protein product is CASSRTTTSTDTQYF.

The V gene is TRBV4-2, the J gene TRBJ2-7; D might be TRBD2 (5 bases). Trimming cost V 2 bases and J 2 bases, with 13 bases left between them. CDR3 length: 15 residues. Germline V CDR1 and CDR2: LGHNA, YNFKEQ. CDR3 loop: CASSQTTLAPYEQYF. The CDR3 DNA is TGTGCCAGCAGCCAAACAACCCTAGCCCCCTACGAGCAGTACTTC.

This clonotype occurred many times. This chain connects TRBV7-2 to TRBJ2-5, with 10 nucleotides matching TRBD2. V lost 6 bases, J lost 2 bases, and 3 bases stayed unmatched. Germline V CDR1 and CDR2: SGHTA, FQGNSA. CDR3 size: 14 residues. DNA for the CDR3: TGTGCCAGCAGTGTAGCGGGGGGACAAGAGACCCAGTACTTC. Translating it yields CASSVAGGQETQYF.

This clonotype came up a few times. The rearrangement links TRBV6-6 to TRBJ2-7; 10 bases match TRBD1. The CDR3 sequence is 15 residues long. With V trimmed by 2 bases and J by 2 bases, 3 bases remained unmatched. CDR1 is MNHNY, CDR2 SVGAGI, per germline (reference sequence). The CDR3 spells CASSYQGTGAYEQYF. The DNA for the CDR3 is TGTGCCAGCAGTTACCAAGGGACAGGGGCCTACGAGCAGTACTTC.

The J gene is TRBJ2-5, the V gene TRBV20-1, with TRBD2 identical over 12 bases. With V trimmed by 1 base and J by 2 bases, 2 bases remained unmatched. The CDR3 runs to 15 residues. Germline CDR1 is DFQATT and CDR2 is SNEGSKA (reference sequence). CDR3 nucleotide sequence: TGCAGTGCTAGAGTGACTAGCGGGGGACAAGAGACCCAGTACTTC. Translation gives CSARVTSGGQETQYF.

This clonotype was found a few times. The chain carries TRBV6-5 and TRBJ1-1; D is undetermined. The V end lost 2 bases, the J end lost 5 bases, and 15 bases lay between the germline ends. In germline, CDR1 is MNHEY, CDR2 SVGAGI. The CDR3 is 15 amino acids. CDR3 loop: CASSYEYTGRTEAFF. DNA of the CDR3: TGTGCCAGCAGTTACGAGTATACGGGTCGGACTGAAGCTTTCTTT.

This clonotype was found many times. The rearrangement joins TRBV7-9 to TRBJ1-4; D gene ambiguous. CDR3 length equals 13 residues. V gave up 1 base and J gave up 10 bases, with 10 bases separating them. Per germline, CDR1 SEHNR and CDR2 FQNEAQ (reference sequence). CDR3 in amino acids: CASSLGTVGKLFF. The DNA for the CDR3 is TGTGCCAGCAGCTTAGGAACAGTCGGAAAACTGTTTTTT.

On this clonotype itself: A much larger clone sits a single nucleotide away, making a read error possible. The chain links TRBV6-5 to TRBJ2-6; D is ambiguous. The length of the CDR3 is 15 residues. Germline CDR1 and CDR2: MNHEY and SVGAGI. The germline V and J ends were trimmed by 2 bases and 0 bases, with 5 bases remaining between them. Written as DNA, the CDR3 is TGTGCCAGCAGTTACCGGGCCTCTGGGGCCAACGTCCTGACTTTC. As protein: CASSYRASGANVLTF.

This clonotype was recorded a few times. The rearrangement joins TRBV4-1 to TRBJ2-7, with TRBD2 matching 7 bases. There are 12 residues in the CDR3. V dropped 3 bases and J dropped 7; count of bases not matched to a gene: 3. Per the germline V gene, CDR1 is MGHRA and CDR2 is YSYEKL. In DNA, the CDR3 is TGCGCCAGCAGCCATCCCGGGAGGGAGCAGTACTTC. Protein: CASSHPGREQYF.

V gene TRBV5-8 combines with J gene TRBJ2-4, with D possibly being TRBD1 or TRBD2 (6 bases each). The germline gives CDR1 SGHTS, CDR2 YDEGEE. Trimming cost V 2 bases and J 9 bases, with 9 bases left between them. CDR3 length equals 12 residues. CDR3 loop: CASSFRGAIQYF. The CDR3 region has the DNA TGTGCCAGCAGCTTTAGGGGGGCCATTCAGTACTTC.

The chain joins TRBV11-3 to TRBJ2-1; 8 positions match TRBD2. The CDR3 runs to 17 residues. J was trimmed by 2 bases and V by 4 bases; bases with no gene match: 10. Germline CDR1 and CDR2: SGHNT and YENEEA. The CDR3 region has the DNA TGTGCCAGCAGCTCTGAACGGGGGGGAGTCACCTACAATGAGCAGTTCTTC. Its translation is CASSSERGGVTYNEQFF.

V gene TRBV12-3 or TRBV12-4 combines with J gene TRBJ1-1; D is perhaps TRBD1 (5 bases). The CDR3 has 14 amino acids. V was cut by 6 bases and J by 3 bases, with 14 bases left in between. The CDR3 DNA is TGTGCCAGCAGCCCAGGGACGGGGGACACTGAAGCTTTCTTT. Translating it yields CASSPGTGDTEAFF.

A remark on this clonotype: Germline is not matched at one junction end, which may reflect a read error. The chain joins TRBV2 to TRBJ2-1, with 7 nucleotides matching TRBD2. CDR3 length: 15 amino acids. Germline V gene sequence: CDR1 SNHLY, CDR2 FYNNEI. The CDR3 is CASREASGGYNEQFF. The CDR3 nucleotides are TGTGCCAGCAGAGAAGCTAGCGGAGGCTACAATGAGCAGTTCTTC.